This note documents a single TCR beta chain sequence. These data are taken from a study of T cells in Graves' hyperthyroidism and ophthalmopathy. Ophthalmopathy patients showed a Clinical Activity Score of at least 3, NOSPECS grade of at least 4 and duration under 3 months. It was RNA transcripts that yielded the amplified TCR beta CDR3 regions. The study used the HTBI primer set for a first-round RT-PCR of the TCR CDR3. A single record per CDR3 protein comes from TCRdb applying MiXCR to the multiplex PCR reads. This sample yields approximately 400,000 distinct CDR3 sequences, of which 11% to 15% are seen a single time; around 28% belongs to the top ten. The CDR3 runs to 14 residues. With 8 bases removed from V and 0 bases from J, the gap between germline ends came to 10 bases. The V gene's germline CDR1 is SNHLY and CDR2 FYNNEI.

Sequences were obtained from blood. V gene TRBV2 combines with J gene TRBJ1-4, with D unresolved. This clonotype was sampled from a man between 45 and 60 years old with Graves' ophthalmopathy. The CDR3 protein is CASEAAPTNEKLFF. The CDR3 nucleotides are TGTGCCAGCGAGGCAGCTCCAACTAATGAAAAACTGTTTTTT.